These 31 T cell receptor beta chains were all obtained from the same sample, sequenced in a study of T cell changes during pregnancy in multiple sclerosis. Sequenced by immunoSEQ multiplex PCR; TCRdb stores in-frame clones only, minus some. The sample holds about 100,000 clones, approximately 90% seen once. This specimen was peripheral blood, taken after pregnancy. The receptors come from a female donor with multiple sclerosis, enrolled in a pregnancy study.

The V call is TRBV19, the J call TRBJ1-5; TRBD1 agrees at 8 bases. In germline, CDR1 is LNHDA, CDR2 SQIVND (reference sequence). The trim removed 7 bases at V and 5 bases at J, leaving 22 bases unmatched. The CDR3 contains 19 residues. CDR3 sequence reads: CASTDYGTGGYGFDQPQHF. DNA for the CDR3: TGTGCCAGTACCGACTACGGGACAGGTGGTTACGGGTTCGATCAGCCCCAGCATTTT.

This chain uses TRBV7-9 with TRBJ1-5; tentative D call: TRBD1 (5 bases). Germline loops: CDR1 SEHNR, CDR2 FQNEAQ (reference sequence). The CDR3 has 16 amino acids. Trimming stripped 1 base from V and 5 bases from J, with 15 bases between. The CDR3 here is CASSLGVAGHDQPQHF. DNA for the CDR3: TGTGCCAGCAGCTTAGGTGTTGCAGGGCATGATCAGCCCCAGCATTTT.

CDR3 in amino acids: CASSPGTAQETQYF. DNA of the CDR3: TGCGCCAGCAGCCCGGGGACAGCTCAAGAGACCCAGTACTTC. The V call is TRBV5-1, the J call TRBJ2-5, with 7 bases aligning to TRBD1. This CDR3 comprises 14 residues. With 4 bases clipped from V and 2 bases from J, the junction kept 5 bases outside the gene matches. CDR1 SGHRS and CDR2 YFSETQ come from the germline V gene.

This clone was recorded only once. The chain has TRBV5-1 and TRBJ1-2; D remains unclear. The CDR3 contains 15 residues. Trimming pared 3 bases from V and 4 bases from J, leaving 16 bases between. Germline assignment: CDR1 SGHRS and CDR2 YFSETQ. In DNA, the CDR3 is TGCGCCAGCAGCTCCACCGGGGAGGGAGGCTATGGCTACACCTTC. It is translated as CASSSTGEGGYGYTF.

The rearrangement joins TRBV27 to TRBJ1-2, with D tentatively TRBD1 (5 bases). V dropped 6 bases and J dropped 7 bases, with 21 bases sitting between them. The germline CDR1 and CDR2 sequences are MNHEY and SMNVEV (reference sequence). The CDR3 covers 15 residues. CDR3: CASSDLRVMSGGYTF. In DNA, the CDR3 is TGTGCCAGCAGCGACCTCAGGGTTATGTCTGGTGGCTACACCTTC.

J is TRBJ2-3 and V is TRBV9, with 14 bases matching TRBD2. CDR3 length: 16 residues. Losses at the gene ends were 4 bases for V and 4 bases for J; bases not matched to a gene: 5. Germline CDR1 reads SGDLS; CDR2 reads YYNGEE. CDR3 sequence (DNA): TGTGCCAGCAGCCCCACGGGACTAGCGGGGGCAGATACGCAGTATTTT. Translation: CASSPTGLAGADTQYF. Filled out from reference TRBV9 and TRBJ2-3, the complete variable domain reads DSGVTQTPKHLITATGQRVTLRCSPRSGDLSVYWYQQSLDQGLQFLIQYYNGEERAKGNILERFSAQQFPDLHSELNLSSLELGDSALYFCASSPTGLAGADTQYFGPGTRLTVL.

The V call is TRBV27, the J call TRBJ2-7; the match to TRBD1 covers 7 bases. Trimming cost V 6 bases and J 5 bases; bases outside gene matches: 7. CDR1 is MNHEY and CDR2 is SMNVEV in the germline V gene (reference sequence). This CDR3 spans 13 amino acids. The CDR3 is CASRPTGVHEQYF. CDR3 nucleotides: TGTGCCAGCAGACCAACAGGGGTTCACGAGCAGTACTTC.

The chain has TRBV15 and TRBJ1-3; TRBD1 is a possible D gene (6 bases). V gave up 4 bases and J gave up 0 bases, with 13 bases separating them. The CDR3 is 16 amino acids. CDR1 is LNHNV, CDR2 YYDKDF, per germline (reference sequence). The CDR3 DNA follows: TGTGCCACCAGCACTTATTGGGACATCTCTGGAAACACCATATATTTT. It codes for CATSTYWDISGNTIYF.

The V call is TRBV4-1, the J call TRBJ1-4, with 10 bases that match TRBD1. This CDR3 comprises 14 residues. Trimming cost V 6 bases and J 7 bases; bases outside gene matches: 5. The germline CDR1 and CDR2 sequences are MGHRA and YSYEKL. The CDR3 reads CASRVGTGAEKLFF. The CDR3 DNA is TGCGCCAGCAGAGTGGGGACAGGGGCTGAAAAACTGTTTTTT.

The chain uses TRBV18 and TRBJ2-1, with TRBD2 matching 11 bases. The germline CDR1 and CDR2 sequences are KGHSH and LQKENI. V lost 2 bases to trimming and J lost 6 bases; unmatched junction nucleotides: 3. This CDR3 region has 15 residues. DNA for the CDR3: TGTGCCAGCTCACCAACAACTAGCGGGAGCAATGAGCAGTTCTTC. It yields the protein CASSPTTSGSNEQFF.

This chain joins TRBV2 and TRBJ1-5, with a tentative D call TRBD1 (5 bases). The germline V gene encodes CDR1 SNHLY and CDR2 FYNNEI. This CDR3 is 19 amino acids long. V lost 3 bases and J lost 4, with 25 bases in between. Here the CDR3 reads CASSDLGGSYRGGNQPQHF. CDR3 nucleotides: TGTGCCAGCAGTGACCTGGGGGGGTCCTACCGCGGGGGAAATCAGCCCCAGCATTTT.

This clone is a singleton in its sample. The chain uses TRBV28 and TRBJ1-1; perhaps TRBD1 as D (6 bases). Germline CDR1 and CDR2: MDHEN and SYDVKM. V lost 6 bases to trimming and J lost 3 bases, with 14 bases between them. The CDR3 consists of 14 residues. CDR3 DNA: TGTGCCAGCAGCCGAAGGGGGGGGTACACTGAAGCTTTCTTT. It encodes CASSRRGGYTEAFF.

The rearrangement links TRBV4-2 to TRBJ2-7; D may be TRBD2 (6 bases). The V end was cut by 1 base, the J end by 1 base, with 8 bases between. CDR1 is LGHNA and CDR2 is YNFKEQ in the germline V gene. This CDR3 comprises 14 residues. CDR3 nucleotides: TGTGCCAGCAGCCAAGGGGCGGGGTCCTACGAGCAGTACTTC. This encodes CASSQGAGSYEQYF.

V gene TRBV29-1 combines with J gene TRBJ1-2; TRBD1 aligns across 7 bases. CDR3 length: 16 residues. The junction had 16 bases not matched to a gene; V was cut back by 6 bases and J by 3 bases. Germline CDR1 reads SQVTM; CDR2 reads ANQGSEA. For the CDR3, the DNA is TGCAGCGTGACGGAAGACAGGGCCTTTCCGTACTATGGCTACACCTTC. Encoded protein: CSVTEDRAFPYYGYTF.

The chain carries TRBV4-1 and TRBJ1-2; tentatively, D is TRBD1 (6 bases). V was trimmed by 1 base and J by 8 bases, leaving 14 bases between them. CDR1 and CDR2 (germline): MGHRA, YSYEKL. This CDR3 is built from 14 residues. CDR3 loop: CASSQVTGSRGYTF. In DNA form, the CDR3 reads TGCGCCAGCAGCCAAGTAACAGGGTCTAGGGGCTACACCTTC.

The V and J genes are TRBV20-1 and TRBJ2-1, with 7 bases identical to TRBD1. The CDR3 totals 11 residues. The trim removed 7 bases at V and 5 bases at J, leaving 2 bases unmatched. Germline assignment: CDR1 DFQATT and CDR2 SNEGSKA (reference sequence). The CDR3 DNA reads as TGCAGTGGACAGGGACACAATGAGCAGTTCTTC. This translates into CSGQGHNEQFF.

The rearrangement joins TRBV19 to TRBJ1-1; 8 bases are shared with TRBD1. The V segment lost 3 bases and the J segment 0 bases; nucleotides outside the gene matches: 9. The CDR3 spans 17 residues. Germline V lookup: CDR1 LNHDA, CDR2 SQIVND (reference sequence). The CDR3 loop is CASSMTGTGPMNTEAFF. The CDR3 DNA follows: TGTGCCAGTAGTATGACTGGGACAGGACCCATGAACACTGAAGCTTTCTTT.

This clone was picked up one time. The CDR3 region is CASSLDPLAGVGDEQYF. The CDR3, as DNA: TGTGCCAGCAGCTTAGACCCTCTTGCGGGAGTTGGGGACGAGCAGTACTTC. This chain joins TRBV7-8 and TRBJ2-7; 7 bases match TRBD2. V trimming: 1 base; J trimming: 5 bases; junction bases outside the gene matches: 14. Germline CDR1 is SGHVS and CDR2 is FQNEAQ. CDR3 length: 17 residues.

The CDR3 loop is CASSLEGRGETQYF. CDR3 DNA sequence: TGTGCCAGCAGCTTGGAGGGCAGGGGTGAGACCCAGTACTTC. V is TRBV5-6 and J is TRBJ2-5; perhaps TRBD1 as D (6 bases). V lost 0 bases to trimming and J lost 5 bases, with 11 bases between them. Germline CDR1 SGHDT, CDR2 YYEEEE. This CDR3 contains 14 residues.

V and J are TRBV30 and TRBJ1-5; TRBD1 matches at 10 bases. CDR1 and CDR2 from the germline V gene are GTSNPN and SVGIG (reference sequence). The trim removed 2 bases at V and 1 base at J, leaving 11 bases unmatched. CDR3 length equals 18 residues. In nucleotides, the CDR3 is TGTGCCTGGAGTTTAAAGACAGGGGGCGAGCTGAGCAATCAGCCCCAGCATTTT. Translating gives CAWSLKTGGELSNQPQHF.

The chain employs TRBV6-4 and TRBJ2-1, with D possibly TRBD1 on 5 matching bases. This CDR3 spans 15 amino acids. Germline loops: CDR1 MRHNA, CDR2 SNTAGT. Trimming removed 6 bases from V and 4 bases from J, with 16 bases in between. The CDR3 DNA reads TGTGCCAGCAGCCCAGATGGGGCAGGGTACAATGAGCAGTTCTTC. Its protein is CASSPDGAGYNEQFF.

This clone has only a few counts. The CDR3 DNA follows: TGTGCCAGCAGCAGGGGCTATAATTCACCCCTCCACTTT. The encoded protein is CASSRGYNSPLHF. The chain couples TRBV25-1 to TRBJ1-6, with a weak D call TRBD1 (6 bases). CDR1 and CDR2 from the germline V gene are MGHDK and SYGVNS. CDR3 length: 13 amino acids. V dropped 6 bases and J dropped 3 bases, with 6 bases sitting between them.

The rearrangement joins TRBV5-1 to TRBJ1-4, with TRBD1 identical over 8 bases. Per germline, CDR1 SGHRS and CDR2 YFSETQ. With V trimmed by 4 bases and J by 8 bases, 13 bases remained unmatched. This CDR3 has 16 amino acids. CDR3 in amino acids: CASSPGDRGDLEKLFF. In DNA form, the CDR3 reads TGCGCCAGCAGCCCTGGAGACAGGGGAGATCTCGAAAAACTGTTTTTT.

This clone came up a few times. This chain uses TRBV19 with TRBJ1-2, with 8 bases fitting TRBD1. Per germline, CDR1 LNHDA and CDR2 SQIVND (reference sequence). Unmatched junction bases numbered 9, after V lost 4 bases and J lost 2 bases. The CDR3 length is 16 residues. The CDR3 spells CASSNLGTGPNYGYTF. CDR3 DNA: TGTGCCAGTAGTAATCTCGGGACAGGACCAAACTATGGCTACACCTTC.

The V call is TRBV7-9, the J call TRBJ2-4; D might be TRBD2 (5 bases). The CDR3 has 13 residues. Germline values: CDR1 SEHNR, CDR2 FQNEAQ (reference sequence). V was clipped by 6 bases and J by 6 bases, with 12 bases between them. The CDR3 region is CASSSGDSNIQYF. Written as DNA, the CDR3 is TGTGCCAGCAGTTCCGGGGATTCAAACATTCAGTACTTC.

The chain recombines TRBV9 with TRBJ1-2, with TRBD1 matching over 7 bases. CDR1 is SGDLS and CDR2 is YYNGEE in the germline V gene. The junction had 12 bases not matched to a gene; V was cut back by 4 bases and J by 3 bases. CDR3 length: 16 amino acids. The CDR3 loop reads CASSPWAGRGDYGYTF. The CDR3 DNA reads as TGTGCCAGCAGCCCGTGGGCGGGCAGGGGGGACTATGGCTACACCTTC. The entire variable domain, with the rest obtained from reference TRBV9 and TRBJ1-2, is as follows: DSGVTQTPKHLITATGQRVTLRCSPRSGDLSVYWYQQSLDQGLQFLIQYYNGEERAKGNILERFSAQQFPDLHSELNLSSLELGDSALYFCASSPWAGRGDYGYTFGSGTRLTVV.

The chain is built from TRBV7-2 and TRBJ1-1; D gene ambiguous. Germline values: CDR1 SGHTA, CDR2 FQGNSA. This CDR3 contains 15 residues. Trimming left V 1 base short and J 2 bases short, with 11 bases between. The chain's CDR3 is CASSLVGVSNTEAFF. CDR3 DNA: TGTGCCAGCAGCTTAGTAGGAGTCAGCAACACTGAAGCTTTCTTT.

The genes are TRBV11-2 and TRBJ2-5; tentatively, D is TRBD1 (6 bases). The CDR3 is 13 amino acids. Trimming removed 8 bases from V and 5 bases from J, with 15 bases in between. Per germline, CDR1 SGHAT and CDR2 FQNNGV. DNA for the CDR3: TGTGCCAGCGGAGTACAGGGTTTGGAGACCCAGTACTTC. It specifies CASGVQGLETQYF. The variable domain in full, completed from reference TRBV11-2 and TRBJ2-5, reads EAGVAQSPRYKIIEKRQSVAFWCNPISGHATLYWYQQILGQGPKLLIQFQNNGVVDDSQLPKDRFSAERLKGVDSTLKIQPAKLEDSAVYLCASGVQGLETQYFGPGTRLLVL.

The chain carries TRBV5-1 and TRBJ2-3, with D uncertain. This CDR3 is built from 12 residues. Germline V lookup: CDR1 SGHRS, CDR2 YFSETQ. Trimming pared 5 bases from V and 4 bases from J, leaving 8 bases between. The CDR3 is CASRDRADTQYF. The CDR3 DNA follows: TGCGCCAGCAGAGATCGGGCAGATACGCAGTATTTT.

The genes are TRBV7-9 and TRBJ2-7; D is possibly TRBD2 (7 bases). The CDR3 runs to 16 residues. The germline V gene has CDR1 SEHNR and CDR2 FQNEAQ (reference sequence). V was clipped by 0 bases and J by 2 bases, with 14 bases between them. The CDR3 here is CASSLAVGGPTYEQYF. CDR3 nucleotide sequence: TGTGCCAGCAGCTTAGCGGTCGGGGGGCCCACCTACGAGCAGTACTTC.

The chain employs TRBV11-3 and TRBJ2-5, with 7 bases that match TRBD1. Germline CDR1 reads SGHNT; CDR2 reads YENEEA. The junction had 4 bases not matched to a gene; V was cut back by 5 bases and J by 1 base. The CDR3 totals 14 residues. CDR3 sequence (DNA): TGTGCCAGCAGCCCCCGGGACAGCCAAGAGACCCAGTACTTC. It is translated as CASSPRDSQETQYF.